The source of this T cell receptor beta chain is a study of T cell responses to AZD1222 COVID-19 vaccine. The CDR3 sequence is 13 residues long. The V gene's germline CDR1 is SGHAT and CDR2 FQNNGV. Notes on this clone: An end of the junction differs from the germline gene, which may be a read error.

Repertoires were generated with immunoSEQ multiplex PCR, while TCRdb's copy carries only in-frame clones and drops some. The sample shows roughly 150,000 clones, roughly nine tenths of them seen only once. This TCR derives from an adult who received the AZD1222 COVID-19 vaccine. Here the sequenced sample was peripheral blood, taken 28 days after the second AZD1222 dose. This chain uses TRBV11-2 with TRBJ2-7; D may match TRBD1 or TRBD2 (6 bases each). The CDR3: CASSLVGGREQYF. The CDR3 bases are TGTGCCAGCAGTTTAGTGGGGGGCCGCGAGCAGTACTTC.